Presented here are 31 T cell receptor beta chains from one specimen sequenced in a study of cytomegalovirus exposure and HLA in healthy donors. Primers: 60 Vbeta forward and 13 Jbeta reverse. Assay: immunoSEQ multiplex PCR; the TCRdb copy retains only in-frame clones and omits some. The profile covers about 160,000 clones, with roughly 77% appearing a single time and roughly 2% taken by the ten largest. Sequences were obtained from PBMCs. These TCRs come from a man in his fifties in good health and CMV-seropositive.

The J gene is TRBJ1-1, the V gene TRBV6-5; TRBD1 is a possible D gene (5 bases). Germline loops: CDR1 MNHEY, CDR2 SVGAGI. CDR3 size: 12 residues. V lost 2 bases and J 6 bases, leaving 7 bases between the germline ends. The CDR3 coding sequence is TGTGCCAGCAGTTACAGGGGTGCTGAAGCTTTCTTT. Translated: CASSYRGAEAFF.

The V and J genes are TRBV10-3 and TRBJ2-5; D unresolved. The CDR3 runs to 15 residues. V gave up 4 bases and J gave up 2 bases, with 14 bases separating them. The germline V gene has CDR1 ENHRY and CDR2 SYGVKD. CDR3 in amino acids: CAISAGVGSQETQYF. DNA of the CDR3: TGTGCCATCAGTGCTGGTGTGGGCAGTCAAGAGACCCAGTACTTC.

This chain links TRBV2 with TRBJ2-3; the match to TRBD2 covers 8 bases. There are 22 residues in the CDR3. Germline CDR1 SNHLY, CDR2 FYNNEI. V dropped 4 bases and J dropped 0; count of bases not matched to a gene: 24. The CDR3, as DNA: TGTGCCAGCAGTGTAACCCCCCGGATGGGAAGCGGGGGAGCGGGGAGCACAGATACGCAGTATTTT. Its protein is CASSVTPRMGSGGAGSTDTQYF.

The chain uses TRBV20-1 and TRBJ1-6, with D perhaps TRBD1 (6 bases). The germline CDR1 and CDR2 sequences are DFQATT and SNEGSKA (reference sequence). This CDR3 spans 11 amino acids. V dropped 5 bases and J dropped 14 bases, with 13 bases sitting between them. The CDR3 protein is CSARQVSTLHF. CDR3 nucleotide sequence: TGCAGTGCTCGACAGGTCTCGACCCTCCACTTT.

This chain uses TRBV4-1 with TRBJ2-5; D possibly corresponds to TRBD2 (5 bases). In germline, CDR1 is MGHRA, CDR2 YSYEKL. With 1 base removed from V and 2 bases from J, the gap between germline ends came to 20 bases. This CDR3 has 18 residues. The CDR3 loop reads CASSQGNYGGPFQETQYF. The DNA of the CDR3 is TGCGCCAGCAGCCAAGGTAACTACGGAGGACCATTTCAAGAGACCCAGTACTTC.

This clone was seen a single time. The chain recombines TRBV9 with TRBJ1-3; 11 positions match TRBD1. V trimming: 1 base; J trimming: 7 bases; junction bases outside the gene matches: 4. Germline-derived CDR1 and CDR2 are SGDLS and YYNGEE. The CDR3 has 15 amino acids. The CDR3 region is CASSVTDRGLNTIYF. The CDR3 DNA reads TGTGCCAGCAGCGTAACGGACAGGGGGCTCAACACCATATATTTT.

V gene TRBV6-5 combines with J gene TRBJ1-4, with D possibly TRBD1 on 5 matching bases. Trimming stripped 9 bases from V and 5 bases from J, with 13 bases between. Per germline, CDR1 MNHEY and CDR2 SVGAGI. The CDR3 is made up of 13 amino acids. This chain's CDR3 is CASWGGRNEKLFF. CDR3 coding DNA: TGTGCCAGTTGGGGGGGGAGAAATGAAAAACTGTTTTTT.

The chain links TRBV7-3 to TRBJ2-1, with D possibly TRBD1 on 5 matching bases. There are 14 residues in the CDR3. The germline V and J ends were trimmed by 5 bases and 2 bases, with 10 bases remaining between them. Germline lookup yields CDR1 SGHTA and CDR2 FQGTGA. CDR3 sequence: CASSLQGTYNEQFF. For the CDR3, the DNA is TGTGCCAGCAGCCTCCAGGGAACCTACAATGAGCAGTTCTTC. The whole variable domain, filled in from reference TRBV7-3 and TRBJ2-1, reads GAGVSQTPSNKVTEKGKYVELRCDPISGHTALYWYRQSLGQGPEFLIYFQGTGAADDSGLPNDRFFAVRPEGSVSTLKIQRTERGDSAVYLCASSLQGTYNEQFFGPGTRLTVL.

V is TRBV6-1 and J is TRBJ2-7; D is perhaps TRBD1 (5 bases). Trimming took 3 bases from V and 5 from J, leaving 11 bases between them. The CDR3 consists of 13 residues. Germline V gene lookup returns CDR1 MNHNS and CDR2 SASEGT. The chain's CDR3 is CASSETEVNEQYF. Here the CDR3 DNA reads TGTGCCAGCAGTGAGACAGAAGTTAACGAGCAGTACTTC.

V usage is TRBV28 and J usage is TRBJ2-3, with TRBD2 matching over 8 bases. The V segment lost 8 bases and the J segment 3 bases; nucleotides outside the gene matches: 10. CDR1 is MDHEN and CDR2 is SYDVKM in the germline V gene. The CDR3 loop spans 15 amino acids. For the CDR3, the DNA is TGTGCCAGCTCCCTCGGGGGGGAGGGGACAGATACGCAGTATTTT. Its translation is CASSLGGEGTDTQYF.

Note on this clone: No conserved phenylalanine or tryptophan is present at the end of the CDR3, so a read error is the likely explanation. The chain recombines TRBV6-6 with TRBJ1-2, with TRBD1 matching 11 bases. Unmatched junction bases numbered 10, after V lost 6 bases and J lost 7 bases. The CDR3 covers 15 residues. Germline V CDR1 and CDR2: MNHNY, SVGAGI (reference sequence). CDR3 loop: CASSWDRGTLGGYTL. CDR3 nucleotide sequence: TGTGCCAGCAGCTGGGACAGGGGGACTCTCGGTGGCTACACCCTC.

This sequence joins TRBV4-3 and TRBJ2-4; tentative D call: TRBD1 (6 bases). The CDR3 is made up of 17 amino acids. Germline values: CDR1 LGHNA, CDR2 YSLEER. The V and J ends lost 0 bases and 0 bases respectively, with 12 bases between them. The CDR3 DNA is TGCGCCAGCAGCCAAGATGAGGGGGTCATAGCCAAAAACATTCAGTACTTC. As protein: CASSQDEGVIAKNIQYF.

The chain has TRBV19 and TRBJ1-1; TRBD1 agrees at 7 bases. V lost 3 bases, J lost 0 bases, and 4 bases stayed unmatched. This CDR3 region has 15 residues. Germline V lookup: CDR1 LNHDA, CDR2 SQIVND (reference sequence). Here the CDR3 DNA reads TGTGCCAGTAGTATTGCCCAGGGGGTGAACACTGAAGCTTTCTTT. This gives the protein CASSIAQGVNTEAFF. Based on the CDR3 plus reference TRBV19 and TRBJ1-1, the full variable domain is DGGITQSPKYLFRKEGQNVTLSCEQNLNHDAMYWYRQDPGQGLRLIYYSQIVNDFQKGDIAEGYSVSREKKESFPLTVTSAQKNPTAFYLCASSIAQGVNTEAFFGQGTRLTVV.

The rearrangement joins TRBV27 to TRBJ2-7; 8 bases map to TRBD2. J gave up 1 base and V 4 bases, and 9 bases lay outside the gene matches. This CDR3 spans 16 amino acids. Germline V gives CDR1 MNHEY, CDR2 SMNVEV (reference sequence). For the CDR3, the DNA is TGTGCCAGCAGTTCGGGGATTAGCGGGGTATCCTACGAGCAGTACTTC. Translating it yields CASSSGISGVSYEQYF.

The genes are TRBV28 and TRBJ1-4; 8 nucleotides align to TRBD1. The CDR3 runs to 17 residues. V lost 4 bases, J lost 3 bases, and 10 bases stayed unmatched. The germline CDR1 and CDR2 sequences are MDHEN and SYDVKM. CDR3 sequence: CASSSPGQAAANEKLFF. The CDR3 DNA reads TGTGCCAGCAGTTCTCCGGGACAGGCGGCGGCTAATGAAAAACTGTTTTTT.

The rearrangement links TRBV29-1 to TRBJ1-2; D unresolved. The CDR3 is made up of 13 amino acids. The V end was cut by 1 base, the J end by 7 bases, with 13 bases between. Germline loops: CDR1 SQVTM, CDR2 ANQGSEA. CDR3 in amino acids: CSVEGGQLGGYTF. The CDR3 DNA is TGCAGCGTTGAAGGTGGGCAGTTGGGTGGCTACACCTTC.

This CDR3 is CASSPSQRTGLTEAFF. CDR3 coding DNA: TGTGCCAGCAGCCCGTCGCAAAGGACAGGACTCACTGAAGCTTTCTTT. J is TRBJ1-1 and V is TRBV5-6, with 7 bases matching TRBD1. The J segment lost 4 bases and the V segment lost 4 bases, leaving 13 bases of the junction unmatched. The length of the CDR3 is 16 residues. Germline V gene data show CDR1 as SGHDT and CDR2 as YYEEEE.

This clone was recorded only once. This chain links TRBV4-3 with TRBJ2-5, with TRBD2 matching 9 bases. V lost 3 bases and J lost 1; bases outside the gene matches: 9. Germline values: CDR1 LGHNA, CDR2 YSLEER. The CDR3 has 17 amino acids. For the CDR3, the DNA is TGCGCCAGCAGCCAGGGGTCCTGGACTAGCGCCCAAGAGACCCAGTACTTC. It translates to CASSQGSWTSAQETQYF.

The chain has TRBV27 and TRBJ2-1; D perhaps matches TRBD2 (7 bases). The V gene's germline CDR1 is MNHEY and CDR2 SMNVEV (reference sequence). Trimming left V 0 bases short and J 9 bases short, with 24 bases between. The CDR3 is 18 residues long. CDR3 sequence: CASSLSTGGGGASSEQFF. The DNA for the CDR3 is TGTGCCAGCAGTTTATCTACAGGAGGGGGGGGCGCGTCCAGTGAGCAGTTCTTC.

The chain employs TRBV5-1 and TRBJ2-7; 11 bases match TRBD1. Per the germline V gene, CDR1 is SGHRS and CDR2 is YFSETQ. The CDR3 extends over 16 amino acids. Trimming cost V 0 bases and J 3 bases; bases outside gene matches: 5. The CDR3 sequence is CASSLEGTGGFYEQYF. The DNA for the CDR3 is TGCGCCAGCAGCTTGGAGGGGACAGGGGGTTTCTACGAGCAGTACTTC.

The gene calls are TRBV19 and TRBJ1-2; maybe TRBD1 (5 bases). V lost 5 bases to trimming and J lost 5 bases, with 18 bases between them. The CDR3 length is 15 residues. In germline, CDR1 is LNHDA, CDR2 SQIVND (reference sequence). The CDR3 DNA reads TGTGCCAGTAGTTTCAGCGGGGGACGAGGGTATGGCTACACCTTC. Encoded protein: CASSFSGGRGYGYTF.

The genes are TRBV9 and TRBJ1-2; TRBD1 matches at 7 bases. Germline assignment: CDR1 SGDLS and CDR2 YYNGEE. This CDR3 has 13 residues. V trimming: 6 bases; J trimming: 3 bases; junction bases outside the gene matches: 5. For the CDR3, the DNA is TGTGCCAGCACCCTAGGACAGGACTATGGCTACACCTTC. Translating it yields CASTLGQDYGYTF.

V is TRBV7-6 and J is TRBJ2-1; 8 bases are shared with TRBD2. V was clipped by 2 bases and J by 5 bases; unmatched bases: 8. Per the germline V gene, CDR1 is SGHVS and CDR2 is FNYEAQ. This CDR3 is built from 16 residues. The CDR3 reads CASSLSGGHRNNEQFF. The CDR3 DNA reads TGTGCCAGCAGCTTAAGCGGGGGCCATCGGAACAATGAGCAGTTCTTC.

V and J are TRBV5-4 and TRBJ1-6; possible D gene TRBD1, 5 bases. CDR1 is SGHNT and CDR2 is YYREEE in the germline V gene (reference sequence). With 0 bases removed from V and 5 bases from J, the gap between germline ends came to 9 bases. The CDR3 sequence is 15 residues long. The CDR3: CASSLVGQNNSPLHF. The DNA for the CDR3 is TGTGCCAGCAGCTTGGTTGGACAAAATAATTCACCCCTCCACTTT.

There are a few counts of this clone. The V call is TRBV28, the J call TRBJ2-5, with TRBD1 matching 9 bases. The CDR3 sequence is 17 residues long. Germline V gives CDR1 MDHEN, CDR2 SYDVKM. V trimming: 4 bases; J trimming: 5 bases; junction bases outside the gene matches: 14. CDR3 DNA: TGTGCCAGCAGTTCTCCGCCCGGGGACAGGGCCGGGGAGACCCAGTACTTC. It specifies CASSSPPGDRAGETQYF. Looking up the rest from reference TRBV28 and TRBJ2-5 gives the full variable domain: DVKVTQSSRYLVKRTGEKVFLECVQDMDHENMFWYRQDPGLGLRLIYFSYDVKMKEKGDIPEGYSVSREKKERFSLILESASTNQTSMYLCASSSPPGDRAGETQYFGPGTRLLVL.

This chain joins TRBV10-3 and TRBJ1-4; 7 bases agree with TRBD1. This CDR3 spans 13 amino acids. With V trimmed by 4 bases and J by 16 bases, 12 bases remained unmatched. From germline, CDR1 is ENHRY and CDR2 SYGVKD. This CDR3 reads CAISGDPSGTAFF. CDR3 nucleotide sequence: TGTGCCATCAGTGGCGACCCTAGCGGGACAGCGTTTTTT.

The rearrangement uses TRBV7-2 and TRBJ2-3, with 8 bases that match TRBD2. The V gene end was trimmed by 2 bases and the J gene end by 4 bases; junction bases not matched to a gene: 8. The CDR3 has 16 residues. Germline V lookup: CDR1 SGHTA, CDR2 FQGNSA. This CDR3 reads CASSLSDGGGPDTQYF. In DNA, the CDR3 is TGTGCCAGCAGCTTATCCGACGGCGGGGGGCCAGATACGCAGTATTTT.

The V gene is TRBV11-3, the J gene TRBJ2-3; 7 positions agree with TRBD2. Germline V CDR1 and CDR2: SGHNT, YENEEA. V dropped 5 bases and J dropped 4; count of bases not matched to a gene: 6. The CDR3 spans 14 residues. The CDR3 nucleotides read TGTGCCAGCAGCCGGGGAGGGGTCGCAGATACGCAGTATTTT. Encoded protein: CASSRGGVADTQYF.

This clone was seen a few times. The CDR3 DNA is TGTGCCTGGGGACAGGGAAACATTGCGTACAATCAGCCCCAGCATTTT. It specifies CAWGQGNIAYNQPQHF. V is TRBV30 and J is TRBJ1-5; 8 nucleotides line up with TRBD1. CDR1 and CDR2 (germline): GTSNPN, SVGIG (reference sequence). The CDR3 extends over 16 amino acids. V lost 5 bases and J lost 3; bases outside the gene matches: 12.

This clone was picked up a small number of times. The V call is TRBV5-4, the J call TRBJ1-1; TRBD1 aligns across 10 bases. The germline V gene has CDR1 SGHNT and CDR2 YYREEE (reference sequence). The CDR3 extends over 15 amino acids. The J segment lost 1 base and the V segment lost 4 bases, leaving 4 bases of the junction unmatched. CDR3 nucleotide sequence: TGTGCCAGCAGCCCGTGGGACAGGGGGAACACTGAAGCTTTCTTT. Protein product: CASSPWDRGNTEAFF. Full variable domain (outside the CDR3, taken from reference TRBV5-4 and TRBJ1-1): ETGVTQSPTHLIKTRGQQVTLRCSSQSGHNTVSWYQQALGQGPQFIFQYYREEENGRGNFPPRFSGLQFPNYSSELNVNALELDDSALYLCASSPWDRGNTEAFFGQGTRLTVV.

The chain couples TRBV7-6 to TRBJ2-7; TRBD2 matches 9 bases. Germline V gives CDR1 SGHVS, CDR2 FNYEAQ. J gave up 1 base and V 5 bases, and 9 bases lay outside the gene matches. CDR3 length equals 16 residues. The CDR3 bases are TGTGCCAGCAGCCAAGATTTTAGCGGGGGTTCCTACGAGCAGTACTTC. It translates to CASSQDFSGGSYEQYF.